Each of the 24 T cell receptor beta chains below was sequenced from the same sample in a study of OX40 agonist ivuxolimab in advanced cancers. Method: immunoSEQ multiplex PCR; TCRdb's copy keeps in-frame clones and lacks some. The top ten hold roughly 12% of the sample, which has tens of thousands of clones, 78% seen once. The material sequenced was CD4+ or CD8+ T cells sorted from blood, taken in a trial of the OX40 agonist ivuxolimab. These TCRs come from an adult with an advanced solid tumor such as melanoma, head and neck, liver or kidney cancer.

This clone has just a few counts. The chain links TRBV7-9 to TRBJ2-5; D could derive from TRBD1 or TRBD2 (5 bases each). Looked up from germline, CDR1 is SEHNR and CDR2 is FQNEAQ (reference sequence). The V end was cut by 5 bases, the J end by 9 bases, with 16 bases between. The length of the CDR3 is 13 residues. CDR3 sequence: CASSPGTAPAQYF. CDR3 DNA sequence: TGTGCCAGCAGCCCGGGGACGGCTCCGGCCCAGTACTTC.

The genes are TRBV6-1 and TRBJ2-5; 10 positions match TRBD1. The J call may be in error: the DNA end matches TRBJ2-7 better. Germline CDR1 reads MNHNS; CDR2 reads SASEGT. The length of the CDR3 is 13 residues. The CDR3 coding sequence is TGTGCCAGCAGGGGACAGGGGTCCTACGAGCAGTACTTC. Protein product: CASRGQGSYEQYF.

The gene calls are TRBV7-8 and TRBJ1-5; weak D call: TRBD1 (6 bases). In germline, CDR1 is SGHVS, CDR2 FQNEAQ. Trimming shortened V by 4 bases and J by 8 bases, and 12 bases separated the two germline ends. CDR3 length: 13 amino acids. CDR3 amino acids: CASSYRAGEPQHF. The CDR3 bases are TGTGCCAGCAGCTACAGGGCGGGGGAGCCCCAGCATTTT.

This clone was counted a few times. The CDR3 protein is CASSLFPTSGTIGHTYNEQFF. Here the CDR3 DNA reads TGTGCCAGCAGTTTATTTCCAACTAGCGGGACGATCGGCCACACCTACAATGAGCAGTTCTTC. The rearrangement joins TRBV27 to TRBJ2-1, with TRBD2 matching over 10 bases. The CDR3 is 21 residues long. The V and J ends lost 1 base and 2 bases, in that order; junction bases with no gene match: 17. The germline V gene encodes CDR1 MNHEY and CDR2 SMNVEV (reference sequence).

This clone occurred once. This rearrangement joins TRBV30 to TRBJ1-3; 7 bases are a match to TRBD1. Germline V gene data show CDR1 as GTSNPN and CDR2 as SVGIG (reference sequence). V trimming: 1 base; J trimming: 0 bases; junction bases outside the gene matches: 0. This CDR3 is 14 amino acids long. The CDR3 nucleotides are TGTGCCTGGAGTGACAGGGGCTCTGGAAACACCATATATTTT. Amino acids: CAWSDRGSGNTIYF.

The V call is TRBV28, the J call TRBJ1-1; D is undetermined. This CDR3 spans 16 amino acids. The V and J ends lost 3 bases and 5 bases respectively, with 19 bases between them. Germline V gene sequence: CDR1 MDHEN, CDR2 SYDVKM. CDR3: CASSFQNRRIGTEAFF. DNA for the CDR3: TGTGCCAGCAGTTTCCAGAATAGACGGATAGGGACTGAAGCTTTCTTT. Full variable domain (missing parts from reference TRBV28 and TRBJ1-1): DVKVTQSSRYLVKRTGEKVFLECVQDMDHENMFWYRQDPGLGLRLIYFSYDVKMKEKGDIPEGYSVSREKKERFSLILESASTNQTSMYLCASSFQNRRIGTEAFFGQGTRLTVV.

This clone is labeled as medium-sized (0.01 to 0.1%). The chain has TRBV7-2 and TRBJ1-5; D is undetermined. Trimming took off 2 bases at V and 3 bases at J, with 11 bases between the two ends. Germline V gives CDR1 SGHTA, CDR2 FQGNSA. The CDR3 spans 15 residues. CDR3 nucleotides: TGTGCCAGCAGCTTAAGTGGCAGCACCAATCAGCCCCAGCATTTT. Translation gives CASSLSGSTNQPQHF.

The chain recombines TRBV10-2 with TRBJ2-7, with D possibly TRBD1 on 6 matching bases. The CDR3 is 12 amino acids. V was clipped by 8 bases and J by 7 bases, with 15 bases between them. Germline V gene lookup returns CDR1 WSHSY and CDR2 SAAADI. DNA for the CDR3: TGCGCCAGCCTACAGGGTCTGGGAGAGCAGTACTTC. Translated: CASLQGLGEQYF.

V usage is TRBV27 and J usage is TRBJ1-2; weak D call: TRBD1 (5 bases). The V and J ends lost 3 bases and 8 bases respectively, with 16 bases between them. CDR1 is MNHEY, CDR2 SMNVEV, per germline (reference sequence). The CDR3 sequence is 14 residues long. CDR3 DNA: TGTGCCAGCAGTTTTGGGGGTACGGGAATGGGCTACACCTTC. Residues: CASSFGGTGMGYTF.

The rearrangement uses TRBV18 and TRBJ1-1; perhaps TRBD1 as D (5 bases). The CDR3 runs 14 residues. The germline gives CDR1 KGHSH, CDR2 LQKENI. The germline V and J ends were trimmed by 10 bases and 1 base, with 16 bases remaining between them. The CDR3, as DNA: TGTGCCACCCGGGGGGGGAAACAGAACACTGAAGCTTTCTTT. It is translated as CATRGGKQNTEAFF.

The chain links TRBV7-2 to TRBJ1-2; a possible D gene is TRBD1 (5 bases). The CDR3 loop spans 13 amino acids. CDR1 SGHTA and CDR2 FQGNSA come from the germline V gene. Trimming removed 5 bases from V and 4 bases from J, with 11 bases in between. CDR3 sequence reads: CASSLDSGYGYTF. In DNA, the CDR3 is TGTGCCAGCAGCCTAGACAGCGGCTATGGCTACACCTTC.

This chain connects TRBV29-1 to TRBJ1-6; no definite D call. Between the trimmed V and J ends, which lost 3 bases and 8 bases, there was a span of 17 bases. Germline V gene data show CDR1 as SQVTM and CDR2 as ANQGSEA. The length of the CDR3 is 15 residues. The chain's CDR3 is CSVERGPGSDSPLHF. In DNA, the CDR3 is TGCAGCGTTGAGAGAGGGCCAGGATCTGATTCACCCCTCCACTTT.

This chain uses TRBV29-1 with TRBJ2-5; maybe TRBD2 (7 bases). Trimming pared 5 bases from V and 4 bases from J, leaving 14 bases between. The CDR3 runs to 13 residues. Germline V gene data show CDR1 as SQVTM and CDR2 as ANQGSEA. The CDR3 DNA reads TGCAGCGTTCTTGGGGGGGCCTTAGAGACCCAGTACTTC. Translated: CSVLGGALETQYF.

This clone showed up just a few times. The V gene is TRBV11-2, the J gene TRBJ2-1, with D perhaps TRBD1 or TRBD2 (5 bases each). The CDR3 is 17 residues long. The V and J ends lost 2 bases and 5 bases respectively, with 19 bases between them. Germline values: CDR1 SGHAT, CDR2 FQNNGV. CDR3 DNA: TGTGCCAGCAGCTTAAGGAGATCGGGGCCCTACCACAATGAGCAGTTCTTC. This encodes CASSLRRSGPYHNEQFF.

The gene calls are TRBV6-5 and TRBJ2-4, with 7 bases lining up with TRBD2. The CDR3 runs to 16 residues. Germline CDR1 MNHEY, CDR2 SVGAGI. Trimming took 4 bases from V and 2 from J; bases not matched to a gene: 8. This CDR3 reads CASSSFGRGTKNIQYF. The CDR3 DNA follows: TGTGCCAGCAGTTCCTTTGGGCGGGGGACCAAAAACATTCAGTACTTC.

This chain uses TRBV2 with TRBJ1-1; possibly TRBD1 for D (5 bases). Trimming removed 4 bases at V and 2 bases at J, with 8 bases between. This CDR3 region has 13 residues. Per germline, CDR1 SNHLY and CDR2 FYNNEI. The CDR3 spells CASSAGFNTEAFF. CDR3 bases: TGTGCCAGCAGTGCAGGGTTTAACACTGAAGCTTTCTTT. The whole variable domain, filled in from reference TRBV2 and TRBJ1-1, reads EPEVTQTPSHQVTQMGQEVILRCVPISNHLYFYWYRQILGQKVEFLVSFYNNEISEKSEIFDDQFSVERPDGSNFTLKIRSTKLEDSAMYFCASSAGFNTEAFFGQGTRLTVV.

The chain links TRBV23-1 to TRBJ2-7; D might be TRBD1 (5 bases). TRBV23-1 is recorded as an ORF, its role being uncertain. The V end was cut by 10 bases, the J end by 1 base, with 8 bases between. The length of the CDR3 is 11 residues. The CDR3 here is CAKGVSYEQYF. CDR3 in DNA: TGCGCCAAAGGGGTGTCCTACGAGCAGTACTTC.

This clone has only a few counts. The CDR3 nucleotides are TGTGCCAGCAGTTACTCGTACAGTGGTTTCCAAGAGACCCAGTACTTC. This gives the protein CASSYSYSGFQETQYF. The V and J genes are TRBV6-5 and TRBJ2-5; unclear D gene. The V and J ends lost 0 bases and 1 base respectively, with 12 bases between them. CDR1 and CDR2 (germline): MNHEY, SVGAGI. CDR3 length equals 16 residues.

The chain employs TRBV30 and TRBJ2-1; unclear D gene. Germline V lookup: CDR1 GTSNPN, CDR2 SVGIG (reference sequence). The CDR3 spans 13 residues. V lost 4 bases, J lost 6 bases, and 13 bases lay in between. The CDR3 nucleotides read TGTGCCTGGATGGGTAGAGCCGTCAATGAGCAGTTCTTC. This translates into CAWMGRAVNEQFF.

This sequence joins TRBV14 and TRBJ2-1; no reliable D call. Trimming removed 3 bases at V and 8 bases at J, with 20 bases between. Germline CDR1 SGHDN, CDR2 FVKESK. CDR3 size: 16 residues. DNA of the CDR3: TGTGCCAGCAGCCAGGTAAAGACGTATGACGTTGATGAGCAGTTCTTC. Translation gives CASSQVKTYDVDEQFF.

The CDR3 nucleotides read TGTGCCAGCAGCTTAATGGGACAGGGCAGTCAGCCCCAGCATTTT. It translates to CASSLMGQGSQPQHF. The rearrangement uses TRBV13 and TRBJ1-5; 9 bases fit TRBD1. The CDR3 length is 15 residues. Germline CDR1 PRHDT, CDR2 FYEKMQ (reference sequence). With V trimmed by 2 bases and J by 6 bases, 5 bases remained unmatched.

Concerning this clone: This sample also contains other DNA sequences that code for the same CDR3. The J gene is TRBJ1-2, the V gene TRBV2; D is unclear. Trimming stripped 6 bases from V and 8 bases from J, with 10 bases between. The length of the CDR3 is 11 residues. Looked up from germline, CDR1 is SNHLY and CDR2 is FYNNEI. In nucleotides, the CDR3 is TGTGCCAGCAGCCCGGGAAGAGGCTACACCTTC. It codes for CASSPGRGYTF.

This clone has just one count. The chain links TRBV2 to TRBJ2-1; 11 bases match TRBD2. The J segment lost 5 bases and the V segment lost 8 bases, leaving 26 bases of the junction unmatched. This CDR3 is 21 amino acids long. Looked up from germline, CDR1 is SNHLY and CDR2 is FYNNEI. The CDR3: CASFFPRTLLAGGSYNNEQFF. DNA of the CDR3: TGTGCCAGCTTCTTTCCCCGGACACTTCTAGCGGGAGGCTCTTACAACAATGAGCAGTTCTTC.

V and J are TRBV6-1 and TRBJ1-6; no clear D gene. Germline values: CDR1 MNHNS, CDR2 SASEGT. The CDR3 has 13 residues. V was cut by 6 bases and J by 7 bases, with 10 bases left in between. CDR3 amino acids: CASRKNPNSPLHF. Here the CDR3 DNA reads TGTGCCAGCAGGAAGAACCCGAATTCACCCCTCCACTTT.